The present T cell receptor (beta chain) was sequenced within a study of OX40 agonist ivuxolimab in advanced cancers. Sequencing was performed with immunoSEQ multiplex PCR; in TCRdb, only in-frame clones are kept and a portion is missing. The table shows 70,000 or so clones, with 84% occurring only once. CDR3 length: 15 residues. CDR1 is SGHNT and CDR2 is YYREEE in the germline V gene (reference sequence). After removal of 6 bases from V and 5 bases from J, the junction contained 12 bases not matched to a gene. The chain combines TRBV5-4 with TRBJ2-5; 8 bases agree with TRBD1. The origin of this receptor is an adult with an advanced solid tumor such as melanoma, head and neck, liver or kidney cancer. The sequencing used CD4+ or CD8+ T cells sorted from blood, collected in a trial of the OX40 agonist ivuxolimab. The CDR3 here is CASNVGQGGTETQYF. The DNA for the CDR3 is TGTGCCAGCAACGTCGGACAGGGTGGTACGGAGACCCAGTACTTC.